This T cell receptor beta chain was sequenced in a study of radiotherapy plus CTLA-4 blockade in lung cancer. Profiling relied on immunoSEQ multiplex PCR, and the TCRdb table lists in-frame clones only, not all of them. The table has 70,000 to 90,000 clones, about 80% seen once. This CDR3 is built from 14 residues. Germline V CDR1 and CDR2: MNHEY, SVGAGI. With 5 bases removed from V and 7 bases from J, the gap between germline ends came to 12 bases. Specimen: peripheral blood, collected from a patient treated with radiotherapy plus ipilimumab. The chain employs TRBV6-5 and TRBJ1-6, with D hard to call. This TCR came from a human donor with non-small cell lung cancer who had stable disease on radiotherapy plus ipilimumab. Written as DNA, the CDR3 is TGTGCCAGCAGTCTCGGCCCGTCAAATTCACCCCTCCACTTT. Translation gives CASSLGPSNSPLHF.